The TCR beta chain under discussion was sequenced for a study of cytomegalovirus exposure and HLA in healthy donors. Study observations and caveats: Relative to the roughly 690-donor mean, N-insertions were reportedly fewer in an Asian-associated ancestry cluster in a later analysis. Under in vitro conditions, three CMV-associated chains were confirmed as specific for CMV antigens.

The CDR3 length is 14 residues. Germline V gene sequence: CDR1 MNHEY, CDR2 SVGAGI. Trimming took 6 bases from V and 4 from J; bases not matched to a gene: 7. In its sample, this clone was seen once. Its target is unknown. PCR primers comprised 60 Vbeta and 13 Jbeta primers. TCRdb's copy holds only in-frame clones and misses some; the assay was immunoSEQ multiplex PCR. Here the sample spans about 77,000 clones, 78% being singletons. The chain employs TRBV6-5 and TRBJ1-2, with 8 bases that match TRBD1. Sequences were obtained from PBMCs. The clonotype comes from a man aged 40-55 years in good health and CMV-seronegative. The CDR3 DNA reads TGTGCCAGCAGACCACAGGGGGACACCTATGGCTACACCTTC. This translates into CASRPQGDTYGYTF.